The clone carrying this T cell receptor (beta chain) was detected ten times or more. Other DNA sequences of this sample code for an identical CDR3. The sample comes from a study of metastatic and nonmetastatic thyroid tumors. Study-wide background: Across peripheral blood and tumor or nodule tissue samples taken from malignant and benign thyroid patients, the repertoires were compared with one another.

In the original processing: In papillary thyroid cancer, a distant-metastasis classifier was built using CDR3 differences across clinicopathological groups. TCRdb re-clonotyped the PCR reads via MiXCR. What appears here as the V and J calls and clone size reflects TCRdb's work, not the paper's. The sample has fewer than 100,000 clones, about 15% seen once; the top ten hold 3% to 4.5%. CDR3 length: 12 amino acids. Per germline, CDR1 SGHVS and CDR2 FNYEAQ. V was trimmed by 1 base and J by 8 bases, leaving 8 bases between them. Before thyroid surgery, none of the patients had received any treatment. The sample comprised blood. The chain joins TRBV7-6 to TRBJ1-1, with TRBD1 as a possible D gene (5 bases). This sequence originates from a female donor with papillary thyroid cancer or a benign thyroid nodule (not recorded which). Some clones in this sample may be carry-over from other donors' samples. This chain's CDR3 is CASSLEAGEAFF. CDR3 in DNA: TGTGCCAGCAGCTTAGAGGCAGGGGAAGCTTTCTTT.